The present T cell receptor beta chain was sequenced within a study of spatial heterogeneity in lung cancer. CDR1 is KGHSH, CDR2 LQKENI, per germline. The CDR3 runs to 13 residues. The ends were cut back, 0 bases at V and 5 bases at J, with 4 bases in the middle. Individually, TCR cDNA molecules were each labelled with a unique molecular identifier. TCRdb reanalysed the 5' RACE reads using MiXCR and keeps one entry per CDR3 protein. The sample records over 5,500 distinct CDR3 sequences, 18% being singletons. Specified time point: sample taken at primary tumor resection. Samples were donated by 72 untreated early-stage non-small cell lung cancer patients. Without sorting, whole RNA was sequenced from tumor, nontumor lung or frozen PBMC.

The material sequenced was normal lung tissue next to the tumor, taken at surgery. This TCR came from a male donor with early-stage non-small cell lung cancer. The chain links TRBV18 to TRBJ1-4, with D hard to call. The CDR3 nucleotides are TGTGCCAGCTCACCACCACCCAATGAAAAACTGTTTTTT. Its protein product is CASSPPPNEKLFF.